These 31 T cell receptor beta chains originate from one sample sequenced in a study of T cell changes during pregnancy in multiple sclerosis. Repertoires were generated with immunoSEQ multiplex PCR, while TCRdb's copy carries only in-frame clones and drops some. The sample has roughly 100,000 clones; roughly 92% are singletons. The sequencing here drew on peripheral blood, taken after pregnancy. The receptors were gathered from a female donor with multiple sclerosis, enrolled in a pregnancy study.

The rearrangement uses TRBV11-2 and TRBJ2-7; 11 bases are a match to TRBD1. The CDR3 consists of 16 residues. The junction had 8 bases not matched to a gene; V was cut back by 5 bases and J by 2 bases. Germline values: CDR1 SGHAT, CDR2 FQNNGV. The CDR3 nucleotides are TGTGCCAGCAGCCCTAGGACAGGGGGCTTCACCTACGAGCAGTACTTC. Protein sequence: CASSPRTGGFTYEQYF.

The chain links TRBV7-2 to TRBJ1-1; no clear D gene. Between the trimmed V and J ends, which lost 5 bases and 5 bases, there was a span of 18 bases. The CDR3 covers 15 residues. Germline CDR1 is SGHTA and CDR2 is FQGNSA. The CDR3 sequence is CASSPRALGGTEAFF. CDR3 in DNA: TGTGCCAGCAGCCCAAGGGCCCTAGGAGGGACTGAAGCTTTCTTT.

V is TRBV19 and J is TRBJ2-7, with 7 bases matching TRBD2. Germline trimming cut 3 bases from V and 2 bases from J; bases unmatched to any gene: 4. Germline V gene sequence: CDR1 LNHDA, CDR2 SQIVND (reference sequence). The CDR3 has 14 amino acids. CDR3 in amino acids: CASSISSGTYEQYF. Written as DNA, the CDR3 is TGTGCCAGTAGTATTTCTAGCGGAACCTACGAGCAGTACTTC.

This chain connects TRBV25-1 to TRBJ2-1; TRBD1 aligns across 8 bases. J gave up 6 bases and V 3 bases, and 7 bases lay outside the gene matches. The CDR3 has 15 residues. Germline-derived CDR1 and CDR2 are MGHDK and SYGVNS. The CDR3 DNA sequence: TGTGCCAGCAGTGACCGGGACAGGTGGAGCAATGAGCAGTTCTTC. Translating it yields CASSDRDRWSNEQFF. Combining the CDR3 with reference TRBV25-1 and TRBJ2-1 gives the whole variable domain EADIYQTPRYLVIGTGKKITLECSQTMGHDKMYWYQQDPGMELHLIHYSYGVNSTEKGDLSSESTVSRIRTEHFPLTLESARPSHTSQYLCASSDRDRWSNEQFFGPGTRLTVL.

This clone was picked up one time. V gene TRBV7-9 combines with J gene TRBJ1-1, with D possibly matching TRBD1 (5 bases). There are 17 residues in the CDR3. Germline loops: CDR1 SEHNR, CDR2 FQNEAQ (reference sequence). Deletions cut 5 bases from V and 1 base from J, with 20 bases between. The CDR3 nucleotides are TGTGCCAGCAGCCCGGGTGGGGGACGGGAGAAGAACACTGAAGCTTTCTTT. This sequence encodes CASSPGGGREKNTEAFF.

This chain connects TRBV5-6 to TRBJ1-2; possible D gene TRBD1, 5 bases. Germline V gene lookup returns CDR1 SGHDT and CDR2 YYEEEE. The CDR3 contains 15 residues. V was clipped by 1 base and J by 5 bases, with 15 bases between them. CDR3 residues: CASSLLSRGAYGYTF. Written as DNA, the CDR3 is TGTGCCAGCAGCTTGTTATCACGTGGGGCTTATGGCTACACCTTC. The variable domain in full, completed from reference TRBV5-6 and TRBJ1-2, reads DAGVTQSPTHLIKTRGQQVTLRCSPKSGHDTVSWYQQALGQGPQFIFQYYEEEERQRGNFPDRFSGHQFPNYSSELNVNALLLGDSALYLCASSLLSRGAYGYTFGSGTRLTVV.

The V gene is TRBV15, the J gene TRBJ1-1; D gene unclear. Germline loops: CDR1 LNHNV, CDR2 YYDKDF (reference sequence). This CDR3 contains 17 residues. Trimming took 0 bases from V and 4 from J, leaving 18 bases between them. In DNA, the CDR3 is TGTGCCACCAGCAGAGATATTGAGGGCGCCTTCAGCACTGAAGCTTTCTTT. Amino acids: CATSRDIEGAFSTEAFF.

The chain carries TRBV28 and TRBJ1-3, with D uncertain. Germline CDR1 is MDHEN and CDR2 is SYDVKM. With 7 bases removed from V and 0 bases from J, the gap between germline ends came to 13 bases. The CDR3 sequence is 15 residues long. The CDR3 region has the DNA TGTGCCAGCACCCCCGACTGGTCCTCTGGAAACACCATATATTTT. This encodes CASTPDWSSGNTIYF.

V is TRBV9 and J is TRBJ1-1, with D perhaps matching TRBD1 (6 bases). The CDR3 has 15 amino acids. Trimming took off 0 bases at V and 6 bases at J, with 15 bases between the two ends. Per germline, CDR1 SGDLS and CDR2 YYNGEE. The CDR3 here is CASSVEGASGAEAFF. CDR3 coding DNA: TGTGCCAGCAGCGTAGAAGGGGCTTCAGGGGCTGAAGCTTTCTTT.

This sequence joins TRBV18 and TRBJ2-7; 11 bases match TRBD1. The CDR3 runs 19 residues. Losses at the gene ends were 6 bases for V and 6 bases for J; bases not matched to a gene: 22. In germline, CDR1 is KGHSH, CDR2 LQKENI. The CDR3 DNA is TGTGCCAGCTCGTCCTCGATCCGGACAGGGGGCCTAAGGTTCTTCGAGCAGTACTTC. It specifies CASSSSIRTGGLRFFEQYF.

V gene TRBV2 combines with J gene TRBJ1-5; D unclear. CDR1 SNHLY and CDR2 FYNNEI come from the germline V gene. V was cut by 4 bases and J by 4 bases, with 8 bases left in between. The CDR3 runs 13 residues. The CDR3 nucleotides read TGTGCCAGCAGTGCACGGGGAAATCAGCCCCAGCATTTT. Protein: CASSARGNQPQHF.

This clone appeared a single time. The chain couples TRBV6-1 to TRBJ2-1, with D possibly TRBD2 on 5 matching bases. Germline lookup yields CDR1 MNHNS and CDR2 SASEGT. The CDR3 spans 15 residues. V lost 4 bases to trimming and J lost 9 bases, with 19 bases between them. The CDR3: CASSGRGLDSGEQFF. Here the CDR3 DNA reads TGTGCCAGCAGTGGACGGGGTTTGGACTCCGGTGAGCAGTTCTTC.

This clone was recorded once. This chain connects TRBV9 to TRBJ2-1; TRBD2 matches at 9 bases. CDR1 is SGDLS, CDR2 YYNGEE, per germline. Trimming at V came to 3 bases and at J to 10 bases, leaving 8 bases not matched to a gene. The CDR3 length is 14 residues. CDR3 sequence reads: CASSARGGASEQFF. CDR3 bases: TGTGCCAGCAGCGCCCGCGGGGGGGCCAGCGAGCAGTTCTTC.

The rearrangement uses TRBV5-1 and TRBJ2-3; D is uncertain. This CDR3 region has 13 residues. Deletions cut 1 base from V and 2 bases from J, with 5 bases between. Germline CDR1 SGHRS, CDR2 YFSETQ. The CDR3 DNA reads as TGCGCCAGCAGCTTGACATTCACAGATACGCAGTATTTT. Translation: CASSLTFTDTQYF.

This clone was counted a single time. The rearrangement uses TRBV30 and TRBJ2-7, with 10 nucleotides matching TRBD1. V lost 3 bases to trimming and J lost 12 bases; unmatched junction nucleotides: 14. CDR1 and CDR2 from the germline V gene are GTSNPN and SVGIG (reference sequence). The CDR3 runs to 14 residues. The CDR3 nucleotides read TGTGCCTGGAGGGCGACCGGACAGGGGGATGTGGCGTACTTC. It translates to CAWRATGQGDVAYF.

A remark on this clone: Different DNA sequences within this sample yield the same CDR3. The rearrangement joins TRBV5-4 to TRBJ2-5; 7 bases match TRBD2. CDR1 is SGHNT, CDR2 YYREEE, per germline (reference sequence). J lost 5 bases, V lost 0 bases, and 10 bases had no gene match. The CDR3 totals 16 residues. The CDR3 nucleotides read TGTGCCAGCAGCTTGGCCTCTGGGAGGGCCTCCGAGACCCAGTACTTC. It yields the protein CASSLASGRASETQYF. The full variable domain, its missing parts supplied by reference TRBV5-4 and TRBJ2-5, is ETGVTQSPTHLIKTRGQQVTLRCSSQSGHNTVSWYQQALGQGPQFIFQYYREEENGRGNFPPRFSGLQFPNYSSELNVNALELDDSALYLCASSLASGRASETQYFGPGTRLLVL.

The chain links TRBV16 to TRBJ2-2, with D perhaps TRBD1 (6 bases). V lost 3 bases and J lost 1, with 9 bases in between. The CDR3 is 15 amino acids. CDR1 and CDR2 (germline): KGHSY, FQNENV. The chain's CDR3 is CASSQRGQNTGELFF. The CDR3 bases are TGTGCCAGCAGCCAGAGGGGACAGAACACCGGGGAGCTGTTTTTT.

The gene calls are TRBV7-3 and TRBJ2-7; 9 bases agree with TRBD1. This CDR3 comprises 16 residues. Germline assignment: CDR1 SGHTA and CDR2 FQGTGA. V gave up 0 bases and J gave up 7 bases; unmatched junction bases: 10. This CDR3 reads CASSLTRGTGLREQYF. CDR3 DNA sequence: TGTGCCAGCAGCTTAACGAGAGGGACAGGGCTCCGGGAGCAGTACTTC.

This chain connects TRBV6-5 to TRBJ1-4; the D is unclear. V was shortened by 6 bases and J by 5 bases, with 7 bases between the two germline ends. The CDR3 runs to 12 residues. In germline, CDR1 is MNHEY, CDR2 SVGAGI. The CDR3 region is CASRRRNEKLFF. The CDR3 nucleotides read TGTGCCAGCAGGAGGAGAAATGAAAAACTGTTTTTT.

This chain uses TRBV4-1 with TRBJ2-1, with 7 nucleotides matching TRBD2. This CDR3 spans 15 amino acids. Trimming removed 1 base from V and 2 bases from J; junction bases left unmatched: 2. Germline assignment: CDR1 MGHRA and CDR2 YSYEKL. The CDR3 sequence is CASSQGGGTYNEQFF. CDR3 in DNA: TGCGCCAGCAGCCAAGGGGGGGGTACCTACAATGAGCAGTTCTTC.

The chain is built from TRBV25-1 and TRBJ2-4, with D perhaps TRBD2 (6 bases). Trimming pared 2 bases from V and 0 bases from J, leaving 17 bases between. Germline V CDR1 and CDR2: MGHDK, SYGVNS. CDR3 length: 18 amino acids. The CDR3 region is CASSEGASAALAKNIQYF. In nucleotides, the CDR3 is TGTGCCAGCAGTGAAGGGGCTAGCGCGGCCCTAGCCAAAAACATTCAGTACTTC.

Note on this clone: At one end, the junction sequence differs from germline, possibly due to a read error. The chain has TRBV30 and TRBJ2-7; D may be TRBD1 (5 bases). The CDR3 consists of 15 residues. CDR1 and CDR2 (germline): GTSNPN, SVGIG (reference sequence). The CDR3 DNA sequence: TGTGCCTGGAGTGTAGTAAAGGGGTCTTCCTCCGAGCAGTACTTC. It yields the protein CAWSVVKGSSSEQYF.

V gene TRBV6-6 combines with J gene TRBJ2-7; D possibly corresponds to TRBD2 (5 bases). This CDR3 is 11 amino acids long. Germline V gives CDR1 MNHNY, CDR2 SVGAGI (reference sequence). V lost 6 bases, J lost 12 bases, and 15 bases lay in between. CDR3 loop: CASSPGYLPYF. The DNA for the CDR3 is TGTGCCAGCAGCCCGGGATACCTTCCGTACTTC.

The chain recombines TRBV2 with TRBJ1-5; D call uncertain. The CDR3 totals 14 residues. Trimming took 1 base from V and 0 from J, leaving 4 bases between them. Germline values: CDR1 SNHLY, CDR2 FYNNEI. Here the CDR3 reads CASSEVYSNQPQHF. The CDR3 DNA is TGTGCCAGCAGTGAAGTTTATAGCAATCAGCCCCAGCATTTT.

The chain carries TRBV6-5 and TRBJ1-5; D is undetermined. Between the trimmed V and J ends, which lost 4 bases and 2 bases, there was a span of 6 bases. Germline V gives CDR1 MNHEY, CDR2 SVGAGI. The CDR3 is 13 amino acids. CDR3 coding DNA: TGTGCCAGCAGTTCGTCAGGCAATCAGCCCCAGCATTTT. Residues: CASSSSGNQPQHF.

In DNA, the CDR3 is TGTGCCAGCAGCCGAAGGGTTGGGAGTGAAGAGACCCAGTACTTC. It specifies CASSRRVGSEETQYF. This chain uses TRBV6-1 with TRBJ2-5, with a tentative D call TRBD2 (5 bases). This CDR3 spans 15 amino acids. V lost 6 bases, J lost 3 bases, and 17 bases lay in between. Germline V gene data show CDR1 as MNHNS and CDR2 as SASEGT.

The rearrangement joins TRBV10-3 to TRBJ1-5, with D perhaps TRBD1 (6 bases). Germline loops: CDR1 ENHRY, CDR2 SYGVKD. The CDR3 is 15 amino acids. V lost 3 bases and J 3 bases, leaving 12 bases between the germline ends. CDR3 sequence reads: CAISDAGVNNQPQHF. The CDR3 region has the DNA TGTGCCATCAGTGACGCAGGGGTCAACAATCAGCCCCAGCATTTT.

The chain has TRBV11-2 and TRBJ1-5, with D possibly matching TRBD1 (6 bases). Germline lookup yields CDR1 SGHAT and CDR2 FQNNGV. The CDR3 is 15 residues long. Trimming cost V 5 bases and J 1 base, with 12 bases left between them. The CDR3 DNA reads as TGTGCCAGCAGCCCTGAGGACAGCAGCAATCAGCCCCAGCATTTT. This codes for CASSPEDSSNQPQHF.

The chain is built from TRBV6-5 and TRBJ1-6; tentative D call: TRBD1 (5 bases). The ends were cut back, 3 bases at V and 6 bases at J, with 9 bases in the middle. The CDR3 length is 14 residues. Looked up from germline, CDR1 is MNHEY and CDR2 is SVGAGI. CDR3: CASSYGAFNSPLHF. The CDR3 DNA follows: TGTGCCAGCAGTTATGGGGCATTTAATTCACCCCTCCACTTT.

The chain joins TRBV7-2 to TRBJ2-7, with 12 bases identical to TRBD2. The CDR3 length is 15 residues. Per the germline V gene, CDR1 is SGHTA and CDR2 is FQGNSA. J lost 4 bases, V lost 5 bases, and 6 bases had no gene match. Here the CDR3 reads CASSLQTSGGYEQYF. The CDR3 nucleotides are TGTGCCAGCAGCCTACAGACTAGCGGGGGTTACGAGCAGTACTTC.

The rearrangement joins TRBV5-1 to TRBJ2-3; 7 bases align to TRBD2. This CDR3 is built from 15 residues. The germline CDR1 and CDR2 sequences are SGHRS and YFSETQ. The junction had 12 bases not matched to a gene; V was cut back by 6 bases and J by 5 bases. CDR3 residues: CASTQAGTLIDTQYF. Written as DNA, the CDR3 is TGCGCCAGCACCCAAGCGGGGACCCTTATAGATACGCAGTATTTT.